This T cell receptor (beta chain) was captured by sequencing in a study of shared T cell receptors in the human thymus. Using immunoSEQ multiplex PCR, the repertoire was profiled, and TCRdb retains in-frame clones only, with some absent. The sample consists of 600,000 or so clones, more than 70% of them appearing once. Germline CDR1 and CDR2: LNHNV and YYDKDF (reference sequence). This CDR3 spans 16 amino acids. The V segment lost 0 bases and the J segment 5 bases; nucleotides outside the gene matches: 4. This sample also appeared in a second study, on human thymus T cells. That paper notes: Each of the donors was a healthy Finnish infant who was undergoing open corrective cardiac surgery for congenital heart defects. Thymus was obtained from resections taken during corrective heart surgery. Gene usage (both V and J) appeared biased in thymic and blood repertoires. Thymic repertoires of unrelated individuals were reported in related research to overlap highly.

The J gene is TRBJ2-2, the V gene TRBV15; TRBD1 matches at 9 bases. Sequenced material: thymocytes. The receptor was isolated from a boy under two years old with a congenital heart defect. The CDR3 sequence is CATSREDRGWTGELFF. DNA for the CDR3: TGTGCCACCAGCAGAGAAGACAGGGGGTGGACCGGGGAGCTGTTTTTT.